The rows below give T cell receptor beta chains drawn from one sample of a study of tumor-infiltrating lymphocytes in primary liver carcinoma. In TCRdb, the multiplex PCR reads were re-called with MiXCR into one record per CDR3 protein. The repertoire holds fewer than 350,000 distinct CDR3 sequences, with 65% as singletons. Sequenced material: peripheral blood. These receptors all come from a man aged 40-49 years with primary liver carcinoma and hepatitis B virus infection. Each CDR3 is given with its conserved first and last residue. The D gene is left open where the match is weak. Only part of the rows carry a size: once, few, many, or a class if the clone is expanded.

TRBV11-3	-	TRBJ1-3	-	CANSFGDPRTGNTIYF	TGTGCCAACAGCTTCGGGGATCCGCGGACTGGAAACACCATATATTTT
TRBV21-1	-	TRBJ2-4	few	CASSKDRGRAWGVGKNIQYF	TGTGCCAGCAGCAAAGACCGCGGGAGAGCCTGGGGTGTGGGCAAAAACATTCAGTACTTC
TRBV11-1	-	TRBJ2-5	-	CDSSIYLCSVGQGQRETQYF	-
TRBV6-2/TRBV6-3	TRBD2	TRBJ2-1	many	CASSYGLAAEQFF	TGTGCCAGCAGTTACGGACTAGCGGCTGAGCAGTTCTTC
TRBV11-2	-	TRBJ2-7	few	CASSLDEARYYEQYF	TGTGCCAGCAGCTTAGATGAAGCTCGCTACTACGAGCAGTACTTC
TRBV4-3	-	TRBJ1-5	medium-sized	CASSQSREQPQHF	TGCGCCAGCAGCCAGTCCAGGGAGCAGCCCCAGCATTTT
TRBV29-1	-	TRBJ1-1	-	CSVPPGPLGPEAIF	TGCAGCGTACCACCCGGACCTCTAGGCCCTGAAGCTATCTTT
TRBV5-1	TRBD1	TRBJ2-2	many	CASSLQGDTGELFF	TGTGCCAGCAGCTTACAGGGGGACACCGGGGAGCTGTTTTTT
TRBV6-5	-	TRBJ2-2	many	CASSSDTGELFF	TGTGCCAGCAGCTCCGATACCGGGGAGCTGTTTTTT
TRBV19	TRBD1	TRBJ1-5	-	CASSIIRTGAAPQHF	TGTGCCAGTAGTATCATTAGGACAGGGGCCGCCCCCCAGCATTTT
TRBV28	TRBD2	TRBJ2-4	-	CASSPRRGTSGRETEAKNIQYF	TGTGCCAGCAGTCCCAGACGGGGGACTAGCGGGAGAGAGACAGAAGCCAAAAACATTCAGTACTTC
TRBV11-1	-	TRBJ2-7	-	CASNPPPWYYEQYF	TGTGCCAGCAATCCGCCGCCATGGTACTACGAGCAGTACTTC
TRBV10-3	-	TRBJ2-3	-	CAIRRQSQGTQYF	TGTGCCATCAGGAGACAATCCCAAGGTACGCAGTATTTT
TRBV20-1	-	TRBJ1-2	-	CSVPGSGYTF	TGCAGTGTCCCGGGGAGCGGCTACACCTTC
TRBV11-1	TRBD2	TRBJ2-3	-	CASRLATSGSRGDTQYF	TGTGCCAGCAGGTTGGCGACTAGCGGTTCGAGGGGGGATACGCAGTATTTC
TRBV5-4	TRBD2	TRBJ2-5	-	CASSTGTSGAQGTQYF	TGTGCCAGCAGCACCGGGACTAGCGGCGCTCAAGGGACCCAGTACTTC
TRBV28	-	TRBJ1-2	-	CASSSRGGGYANHGYTF	TGTGCGAGCAGTTCGAGGGGGGGGGGCTACGCTAACCATGGCTACACCTTC
TRBV5-1	TRBD1	TRBJ1-4	once	CASTGQDNEKLFF	TGCGCCAGTACGGGACAGGATAATGAAAAACTGTTTTTT
TRBV11-2	TRBD1	TRBJ1-3	-	CVSSFNLQGATGNTIYF	TGTGTCAGCAGTTTCAATCTCCAGGGGGCGACTGGAAACACCATATATTTT
TRBV6-5	-	TRBJ2-2	-	CASSYEVYTGEQFF	TGTGCCAGCAGTTACGAGGTCTACACCGGGGAGCAGTTTTTT
TRBV12-3/TRBV12-4	-	TRBJ2-2	-	CASNSGQGGAVGELFF	TGTGCCAGCAATTCAGGGCAGGGGGGAGCGGTCGGGGAGCTGTTTTTT
TRBV11-1	TRBD2	TRBJ2-5	once	CTSSPSISGANQETQYF	TGTACCAGCAGCCCCAGTATTAGCGGGGCTAACCAAGAGACCCAGTACTTC
TRBV5-4	-	TRBJ2-7	few	CTSSLEGYEQYF	TGTACCAGCAGCTTGGAGGGGTACGAGCAGTACTTC
TRBV11-2	TRBD2	TRBJ2-2	few	CASSSPRLAGGPVNTRELFF	TGTGCCAGCAGCTCCCCTCGACTAGCGGGAGGGCCCGTGAACACCAGGGAGCTGTTTTTT
TRBV6-1	-	TRBJ2-4	many	CASSELSLFDF	TGTGCCAGCAGTGAATTGAGCCTTTTTGACTTC
TRBV4-3	-	TRBJ2-1	-	CAGSQVPGQGYSGRGYEQFF	TGCGCCGGCAGCCAAGTGCCGGGACAGGGATATAGCGGGAGAGGATATGAGCAGTTCTTC
TRBV12-3/TRBV12-4	TRBD1	TRBJ1-4	-	CASSPGQGTTNEKPLF	TGTGCCAGCAGCCCTGGACAGGGGACAACTAATGAAAAACCGTTATTT
TRBV11-2	-	TRBJ2-7	few	CASSLDLQRDELYF	TGTGCCAGCAGCTTAGATCTTCAAAGGGACGAGCTATACTTC
TRBV11-1	TRBD1	TRBJ2-1	many	CASSKQGQGIYNEQFF	TGTGCCAGCAGCAAACAAGGACAGGGAATCTACAATGAGCAGTTCTTC
TRBV11-2	-	TRBJ2-1	few	CVSSAAYNEQFF	TGTGTCAGCAGCGCAGCTTACAATGAGCAGTTCTTC
TRBV28	TRBD2	TRBJ2-3	-	CASEYGGADTQYF	TGTGCCAGCGAGTATGGGGGGGCAGATACGCAGTATTTT
TRBV14	-	TRBJ2-7	few	CARSQEPQSYEQYF	TGTGCCCGCAGCCAAGAACCGCAGTCCTACGAGCAGTACTTC
TRBV6-2/TRBV6-3	TRBD1	TRBJ1-5	-	CASSTNGQASILGNQPQHF	TGTGCCAGCAGTACCAATGGACAGGCTTCGATATTGGGCAATCAGCCCCAGCATTTT
TRBV11-2	-	TRBJ2-7	-	CANSFITQGRKDEQYF	TGTGCCAACAGTTTCATAACACAGGGAAGGAAGGACGAGCAGTACTTC
TRBV5-1	-	TRBJ1-1	few	CASSLGGITEAFF	TGCGCCAGCAGCTTGGGAGGCATCACTGAAGCTTTCTTT
TRBV5-1	-	TRBJ1-4	-	CASSSGSQNEKLFF	TGCGCCAGCAGCTCGGGCAGCCAAAATGAAAAACTGTTTTTT
TRBV6-1	TRBD1	TRBJ2-3	many	CASSGRPGTGSVTQYF	TGTGCCAGCAGTGGACGTCCCGGGACAGGGTCGGTTACGCAGTATTTT
TRBV7-8	TRBD1	TRBJ2-2	-	CASRGGTGGFNGELFF	TGTGCCAGCAGGGGGGGGACAGGGGGTTTTAACGGGGAGCTGTTTTTT
TRBV11-1	-	TRBJ1-2	-	CASSLNGVLQGGYTF	TGTGCCAGCAGCTTAAATGGGGTTCTCCAGGGGGGCTACACCTTC
TRBV28	TRBD1	TRBJ1-5	-	CASSLYRGTGNQPQHF	TGTGCCAGCAGTTTGTACAGGGGGACTGGCAATCAGCCCCAGCATTTT
TRBV6-1	TRBD1	TRBJ1-2	many	CAGQHPTGLYGYTF	TGTGCCGGCCAACACCCGACAGGGCTCTATGGCTACACCTTC
TRBV6-2/TRBV6-3	-	TRBJ1-1	-	CASSHTPRGAFF	TGTGCCAGCAGTCACACCCCCCGAGGAGCTTTCTTT